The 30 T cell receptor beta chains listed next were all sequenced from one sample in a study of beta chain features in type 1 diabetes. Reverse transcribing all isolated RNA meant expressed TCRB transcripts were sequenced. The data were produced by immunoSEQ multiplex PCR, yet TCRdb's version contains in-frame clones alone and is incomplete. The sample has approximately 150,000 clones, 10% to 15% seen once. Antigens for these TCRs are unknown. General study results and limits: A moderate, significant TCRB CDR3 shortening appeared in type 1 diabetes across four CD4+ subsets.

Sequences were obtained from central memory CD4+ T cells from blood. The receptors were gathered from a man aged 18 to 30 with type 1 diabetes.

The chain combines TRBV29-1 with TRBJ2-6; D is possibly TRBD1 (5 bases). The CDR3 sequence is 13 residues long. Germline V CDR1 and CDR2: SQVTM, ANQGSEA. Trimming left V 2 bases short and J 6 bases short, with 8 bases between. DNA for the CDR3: TGCAGCGTTGAACAGGGTGAGGCCAACGTCCTGACTTTC. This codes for CSVEQGEANVLTF.

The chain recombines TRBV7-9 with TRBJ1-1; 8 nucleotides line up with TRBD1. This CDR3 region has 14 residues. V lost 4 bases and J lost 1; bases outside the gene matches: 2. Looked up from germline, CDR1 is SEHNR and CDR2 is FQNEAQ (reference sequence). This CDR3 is CASSSGTGNTEAFF. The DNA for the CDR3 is TGTGCCAGCAGCTCAGGGACAGGGAACACTGAAGCTTTCTTT.

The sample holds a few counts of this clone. The CDR3 loop is CAISESRYAFF. The CDR3 DNA reads as TGTGCCATCAGTGAGTCAAGGTACGCTTTCTTT. The V gene is TRBV10-3, the J gene TRBJ1-1; D gene unclear. V dropped 0 bases and J dropped 11 bases, with 7 bases sitting between them. CDR3 length: 11 residues. Germline lookup yields CDR1 ENHRY and CDR2 SYGVKD.

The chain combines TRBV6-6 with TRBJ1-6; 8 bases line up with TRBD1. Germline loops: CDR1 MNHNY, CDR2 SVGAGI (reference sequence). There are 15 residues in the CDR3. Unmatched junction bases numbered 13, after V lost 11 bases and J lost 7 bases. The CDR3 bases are TGTGCCGCCAGCACCCAGGGACAGGAGAATTCACCCCTCCACTTT. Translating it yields CAASTQGQENSPLHF.

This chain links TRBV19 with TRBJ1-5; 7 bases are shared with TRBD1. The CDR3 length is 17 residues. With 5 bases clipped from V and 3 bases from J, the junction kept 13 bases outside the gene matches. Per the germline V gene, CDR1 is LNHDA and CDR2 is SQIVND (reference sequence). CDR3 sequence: CASSLYPTGIDNQPQHF. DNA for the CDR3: TGTGCCAGTAGTCTCTACCCGACAGGGATTGACAATCAGCCCCAGCATTTT.

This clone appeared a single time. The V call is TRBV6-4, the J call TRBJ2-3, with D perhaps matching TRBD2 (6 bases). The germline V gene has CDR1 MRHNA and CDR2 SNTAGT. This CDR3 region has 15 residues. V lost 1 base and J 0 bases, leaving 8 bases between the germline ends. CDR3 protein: CASSDLEGSTDTQYF. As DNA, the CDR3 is TGTGCCAGCAGTGACTTGGAGGGGAGCACAGATACGCAGTATTTT.

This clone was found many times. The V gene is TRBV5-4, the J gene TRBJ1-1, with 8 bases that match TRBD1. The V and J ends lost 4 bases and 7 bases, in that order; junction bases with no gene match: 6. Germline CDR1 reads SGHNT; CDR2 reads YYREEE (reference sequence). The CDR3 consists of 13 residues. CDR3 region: CASSVTGGGEAFF. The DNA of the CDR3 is TGTGCCAGCAGCGTAACAGGGGGTGGTGAAGCTTTCTTT.

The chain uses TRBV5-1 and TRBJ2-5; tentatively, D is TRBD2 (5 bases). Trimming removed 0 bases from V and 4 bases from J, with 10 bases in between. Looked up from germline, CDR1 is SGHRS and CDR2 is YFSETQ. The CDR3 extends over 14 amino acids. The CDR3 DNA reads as TGCGCCAGCAGCTTGGAATCGGGGAGAGAGACCCAGTACTTC. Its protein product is CASSLESGRETQYF.

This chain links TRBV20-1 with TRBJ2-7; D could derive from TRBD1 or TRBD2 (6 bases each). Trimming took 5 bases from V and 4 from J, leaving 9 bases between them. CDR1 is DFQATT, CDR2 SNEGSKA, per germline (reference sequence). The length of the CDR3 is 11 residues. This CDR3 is CSAPGAYEQYF. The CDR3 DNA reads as TGCAGTGCTCCGGGGGCGTACGAGCAGTACTTC.

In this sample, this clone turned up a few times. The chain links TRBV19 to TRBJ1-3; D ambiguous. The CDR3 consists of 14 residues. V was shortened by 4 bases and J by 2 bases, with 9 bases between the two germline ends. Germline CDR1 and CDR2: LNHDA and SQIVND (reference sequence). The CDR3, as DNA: TGTGCCAGTAGTAGTGGTGCAGCTGGAAACACCATATATTTT. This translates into CASSSGAAGNTIYF.

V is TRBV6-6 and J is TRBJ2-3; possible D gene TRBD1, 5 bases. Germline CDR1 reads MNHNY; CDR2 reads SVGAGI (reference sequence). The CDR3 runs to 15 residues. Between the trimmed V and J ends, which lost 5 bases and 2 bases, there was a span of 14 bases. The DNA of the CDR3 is TGTGCCAGCAGTCAGGGTCGGGCTCTCACAGATACGCAGTATTTT. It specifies CASSQGRALTDTQYF.

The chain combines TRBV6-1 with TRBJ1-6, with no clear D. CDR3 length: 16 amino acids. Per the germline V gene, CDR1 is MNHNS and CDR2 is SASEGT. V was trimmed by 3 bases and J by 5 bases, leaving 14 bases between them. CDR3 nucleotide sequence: TGTGCCAGCAGTGATCGGACCCTGCCGGATAATTCACCCCTCCACTTT. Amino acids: CASSDRTLPDNSPLHF.

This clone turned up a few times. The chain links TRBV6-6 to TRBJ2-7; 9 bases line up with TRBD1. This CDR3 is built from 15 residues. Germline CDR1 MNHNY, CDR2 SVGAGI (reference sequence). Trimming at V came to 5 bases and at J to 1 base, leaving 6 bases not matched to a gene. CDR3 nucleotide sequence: TGTGCCAGCAGTCACGGACAGGGGCTATCCTACGAGCAGTACTTC. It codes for CASSHGQGLSYEQYF.

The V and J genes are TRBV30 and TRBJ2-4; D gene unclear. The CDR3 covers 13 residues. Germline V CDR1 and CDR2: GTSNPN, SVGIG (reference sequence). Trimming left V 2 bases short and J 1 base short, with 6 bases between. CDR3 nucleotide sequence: TGTGCCTGGAGTTCGTGGGCCAAAAACATTCAGTACTTC. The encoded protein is CAWSSWAKNIQYF.

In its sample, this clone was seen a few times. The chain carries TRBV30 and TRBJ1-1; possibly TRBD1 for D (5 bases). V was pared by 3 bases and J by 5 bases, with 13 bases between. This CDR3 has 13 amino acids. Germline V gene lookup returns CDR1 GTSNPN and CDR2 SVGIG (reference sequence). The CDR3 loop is CAWSLGTETEAFF. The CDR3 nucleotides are TGTGCCTGGAGCCTCGGGACGGAGACTGAAGCTTTCTTT.

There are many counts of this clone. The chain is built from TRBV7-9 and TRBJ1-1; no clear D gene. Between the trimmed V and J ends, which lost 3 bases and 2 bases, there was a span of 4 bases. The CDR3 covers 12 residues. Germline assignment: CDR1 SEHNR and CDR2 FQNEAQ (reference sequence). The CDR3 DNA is TGTGCCAGCAGCTTGAGTAACACTGAAGCTTTCTTT. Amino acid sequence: CASSLSNTEAFF. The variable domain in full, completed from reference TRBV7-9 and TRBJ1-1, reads DTGVSQNPRHKITKRGQNVTFRCDPISEHNRLYWYRQTLGQGPEFLTYFQNEAQLEKSRLLSDRFSAERPKGSFSTLEIQRTEQGDSAMYLCASSLSNTEAFFGQGTRLTVV.

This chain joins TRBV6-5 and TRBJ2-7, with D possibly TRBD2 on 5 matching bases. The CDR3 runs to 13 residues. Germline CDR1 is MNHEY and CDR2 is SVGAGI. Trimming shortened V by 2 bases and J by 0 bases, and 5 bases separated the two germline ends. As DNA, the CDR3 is TGTGCCAGCAGTTACGCGGGCTCCTACGAGCAGTACTTC. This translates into CASSYAGSYEQYF.

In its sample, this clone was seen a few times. This chain's CDR3 is CASSLQGEGTANTGELFF. The CDR3 bases are TGTGCCAGCAGCCTACAAGGGGAGGGGACCGCGAACACCGGGGAGCTGTTTTTT. This chain connects TRBV13 to TRBJ2-2; 7 positions agree with TRBD2. The CDR3 consists of 18 residues. V lost 5 bases and J lost 0; bases outside the gene matches: 12. Germline assignment: CDR1 PRHDT and CDR2 FYEKMQ (reference sequence). Full variable domain (rest looked up from reference TRBV13 and TRBJ2-2): AAGVIQSPRHLIKEKRETATLKCYPIPRHDTVYWYQQGPGQDPQFLISFYEKMQSDKGSIPDRFSAQQFSDYHSELNMSSLELGDSALYFCASSLQGEGTANTGELFFGEGSRLTVL.

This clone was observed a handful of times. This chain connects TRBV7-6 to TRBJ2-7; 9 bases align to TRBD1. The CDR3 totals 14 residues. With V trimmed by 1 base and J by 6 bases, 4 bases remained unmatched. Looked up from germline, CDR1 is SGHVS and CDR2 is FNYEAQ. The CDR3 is CASSLEDRGGEQYF. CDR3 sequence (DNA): TGTGCCAGCAGCTTAGAGGACAGGGGAGGCGAGCAGTACTTC.

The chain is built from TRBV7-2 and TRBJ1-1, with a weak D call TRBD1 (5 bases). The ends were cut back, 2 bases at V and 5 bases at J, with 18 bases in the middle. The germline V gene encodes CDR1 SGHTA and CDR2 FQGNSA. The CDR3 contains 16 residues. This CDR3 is CASSLTRTVRGTEAFF. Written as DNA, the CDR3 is TGTGCCAGCAGCTTAACTCGGACGGTAAGGGGTACTGAAGCTTTCTTT.

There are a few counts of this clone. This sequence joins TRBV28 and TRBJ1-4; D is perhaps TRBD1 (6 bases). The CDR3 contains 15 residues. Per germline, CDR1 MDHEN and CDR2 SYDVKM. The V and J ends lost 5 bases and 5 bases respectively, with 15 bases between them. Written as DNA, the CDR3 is TGTGCCAGCAGTCTCGCGGGGGCGGAGAATGAAAAACTGTTTTTT. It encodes CASSLAGAENEKLFF.

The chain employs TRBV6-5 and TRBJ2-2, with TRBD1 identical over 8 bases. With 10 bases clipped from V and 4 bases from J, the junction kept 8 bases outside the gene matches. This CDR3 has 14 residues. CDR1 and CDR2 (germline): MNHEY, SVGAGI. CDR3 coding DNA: TGTGCCACTAGACAGGGGTTCTTCACCGGGGAGCTGTTTTTT. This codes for CATRQGFFTGELFF.

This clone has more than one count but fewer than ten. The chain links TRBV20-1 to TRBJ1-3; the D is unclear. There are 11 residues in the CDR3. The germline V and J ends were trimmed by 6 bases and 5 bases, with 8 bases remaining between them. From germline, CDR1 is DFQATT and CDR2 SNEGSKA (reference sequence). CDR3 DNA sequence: TGCAGTGCCCTGGATAGAAACACCATATATTTT. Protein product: CSALDRNTIYF.

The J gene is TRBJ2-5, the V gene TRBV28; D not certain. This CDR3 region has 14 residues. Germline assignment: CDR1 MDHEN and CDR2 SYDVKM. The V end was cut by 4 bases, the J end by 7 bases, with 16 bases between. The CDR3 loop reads CASSSGPERRTQYF. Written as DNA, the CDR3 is TGTGCCAGCAGTTCTGGGCCCGAAAGGAGGACCCAGTACTTC. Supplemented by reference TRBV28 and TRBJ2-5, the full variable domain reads DVKVTQSSRYLVKRTGEKVFLECVQDMDHENMFWYRQDPGLGLRLIYFSYDVKMKEKGDIPEGYSVSREKKERFSLILESASTNQTSMYLCASSSGPERRTQYFGPGTRLLVL.

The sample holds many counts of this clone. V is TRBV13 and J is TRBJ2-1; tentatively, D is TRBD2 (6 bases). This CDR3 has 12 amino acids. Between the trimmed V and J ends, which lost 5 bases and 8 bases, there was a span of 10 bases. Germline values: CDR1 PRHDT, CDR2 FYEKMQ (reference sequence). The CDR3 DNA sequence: TGTGCCAGCAGCCCCCAGCGGGATGAGCAGTTCTTC. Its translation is CASSPQRDEQFF.

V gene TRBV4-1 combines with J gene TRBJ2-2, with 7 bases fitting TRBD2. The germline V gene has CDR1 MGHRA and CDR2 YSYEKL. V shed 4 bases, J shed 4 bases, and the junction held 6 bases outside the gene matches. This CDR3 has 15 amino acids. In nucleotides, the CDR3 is TGCGCCAGCAGCCTAGTGGGGAGGGGCACCGGGGAGCTGTTTTTT. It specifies CASSLVGRGTGELFF.

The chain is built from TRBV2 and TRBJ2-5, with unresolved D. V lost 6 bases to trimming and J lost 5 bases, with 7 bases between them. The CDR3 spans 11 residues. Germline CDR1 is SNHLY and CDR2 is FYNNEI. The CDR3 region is CASRAVETQYF. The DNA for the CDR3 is TGTGCCAGCAGGGCGGTGGAGACCCAGTACTTC.

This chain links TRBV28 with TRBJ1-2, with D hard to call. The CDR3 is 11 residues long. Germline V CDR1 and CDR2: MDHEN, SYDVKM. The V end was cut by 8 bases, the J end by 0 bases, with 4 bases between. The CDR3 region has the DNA TGTGCCAGCGGAGCTAACTATGGCTACACCTTC. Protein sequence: CASGANYGYTF.

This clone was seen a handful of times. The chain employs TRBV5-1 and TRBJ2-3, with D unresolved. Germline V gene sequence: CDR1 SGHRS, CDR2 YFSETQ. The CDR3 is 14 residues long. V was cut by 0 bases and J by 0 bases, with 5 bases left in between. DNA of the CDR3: TGCGCCAGCAGCTTGGCGGGTAGCACAGATACGCAGTATTTT. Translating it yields CASSLAGSTDTQYF.

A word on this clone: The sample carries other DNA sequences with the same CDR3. CDR3 sequence reads: CSARDREKLFF. DNA for the CDR3: TGCAGTGCTAGGGATCGGGAAAAACTGTTTTTT. The chain employs TRBV20-1 and TRBJ1-4; the D is unclear. The V end was cut by 3 bases, the J end by 8 bases, with 7 bases between. In germline, CDR1 is DFQATT, CDR2 SNEGSKA (reference sequence). The length of the CDR3 is 11 residues.